The sequence of this T cell receptor beta chain was determined in a study of shared clonotypes between healthy human individuals. V lost 4 bases and J 2 bases, leaving 12 bases between the germline ends. The CDR3 is made up of 14 amino acids. Germline CDR1 reads MNHNY; CDR2 reads SVGAGI (reference sequence). The study, taken as a whole, reports: Sharing across several donors was seen in 4% to 6.5% of naive CD4 clonotypes.

Generated by immunoSEQ multiplex PCR, the TCRdb table keeps only in-frame clones and is missing some. Among over 2 million clones listed, about 95% were seen once. Only one count was recorded for this clone. What it binds is unknown. Naive CD8 cells were CD45RO-negative, positively selected for CCR7, excluding terminally differentiated effector memory CD45RA+ cells. The source is a man aged 18 to 35 in good health. Sequenced: naive CD8+ T cells sorted from blood. The gene calls are TRBV6-6 and TRBJ2-7; tentative D call: TRBD1 (6 bases). CDR3 sequence: CASSSRTETYEQYF. The CDR3 DNA reads as TGTGCCAGCAGTTCCCGGACAGAGACCTACGAGCAGTACTTC.